Listed below are T cell receptor beta chains from one sample, sequenced in a study of blood T cells in healthy people across ages. TCRdb analysed the 5' RACE reads with MiXCR anew, one entry per CDR3 protein. There are about a million distinct CDR3 sequences in the sample; 51% occur only once, and roughly 23% lies in the top ten. Sequenced material: blood. These receptor sequences come from a woman aged 55-75 years in good health. Both conserved end residues are part of each CDR3. Clone sizes are given selectively: once, few, many, or a class where the clone is expanded.

CDR3 protein: CSAALVAYNEQFF; J gene: TRBJ2-1; clone size: .; V gene: TRBV20-1
CDR3 protein: CSARGPGTSADTQYF; J gene: TRBJ2-3; clone size: .; V gene: TRBV20-1
CDR3 protein: CASSPHLGSSYNEQFF; J gene: TRBJ2-1; clone size: few; V gene: TRBV7-2
CDR3 protein: CASTLWQGAASYEQYF; J gene: TRBJ2-7; clone size: .; V gene: TRBV6-1
CDR3 protein: CASSVDRDHSYEQYF; J gene: TRBJ2-7; clone size: .; V gene: TRBV19
CDR3 protein: CASSVGGGDGYTF; J gene: TRBJ1-2; clone size: .; V gene: TRBV9
CDR3 protein: CASSQVNQAQYF; J gene: TRBJ2-5; clone size: .; V gene: TRBV3-1
CDR3 protein: CATSGGTWDEQFF; J gene: TRBJ2-1; clone size: .; V gene: TRBV12-3/TRBV12-4
CDR3 protein: CSASLAEFTDTQYF; J gene: TRBJ2-3; clone size: .; V gene: TRBV20-1
CDR3 protein: CASGSRNRSYNEQFF; J gene: TRBJ2-1; clone size: .; V gene: TRBV12-5
CDR3 protein: CASRPQLGAGVNIQYF; J gene: TRBJ2-4; clone size: .; V gene: TRBV12-3/TRBV12-4
CDR3 protein: CSVDMGGRTDTQYF; J gene: TRBJ2-3; clone size: few; V gene: TRBV29-1
CDR3 protein: CASSVGGLTTEQYF; J gene: .; clone size: few; V gene: TRBV7-6
CDR3 protein: CSAFLGLAATQETQYF; J gene: .; clone size: .; V gene: TRBV20-1
CDR3 protein: CASSSQEKSKNIQYF; J gene: TRBJ2-4; clone size: .; V gene: TRBV12-3/TRBV12-4
CDR3 protein: CASSLGLDNYEQYF; J gene: TRBJ2-7; clone size: .; V gene: TRBV5-1
CDR3 protein: CATSRDTKRPNLNNYGYTF; J gene: TRBJ1-2; clone size: few; V gene: TRBV15
CDR3 protein: CASSLKRDEQFF; J gene: TRBJ2-1; clone size: .; V gene: TRBV7-3
CDR3 protein: CASSQNQAIQETQYF; J gene: TRBJ2-5; clone size: few; V gene: TRBV4-2
CDR3 protein: CASTPINSGGELFF; J gene: TRBJ2-2; clone size: .; V gene: TRBV4-1
CDR3 protein: CASSSLKQGGREDNEQFF; J gene: TRBJ2-1; clone size: once; V gene: TRBV5-6
CDR3 protein: CASSLSSGLSADTQYF; J gene: TRBJ2-3; clone size: few; V gene: TRBV7-9
CDR3 protein: CASRRLDHEQFF; J gene: TRBJ2-1; clone size: .; V gene: TRBV6-6
CDR3 protein: CASSANAVGRETQYF; J gene: TRBJ2-5; clone size: .; V gene: TRBV3-1
CDR3 protein: CASSYSWTGTNYGYTF; J gene: TRBJ1-2; clone size: .; V gene: TRBV6-6
CDR3 protein: CAIRRRDTDTQYF; J gene: TRBJ2-3; clone size: .; V gene: TRBV10-3
CDR3 protein: CASSPRSRTGINEQYF; J gene: TRBJ2-7; clone size: once; V gene: TRBV4-1
CDR3 protein: CASSQGVSGSEQYF; J gene: .; clone size: .; V gene: TRBV14
CDR3 protein: CASKGGQFHEQYF; J gene: TRBJ2-7; clone size: .; V gene: TRBV2
CDR3 protein: CASSLGGGGGDTQYF; J gene: TRBJ2-3; clone size: .; V gene: TRBV7-9
CDR3 protein: CASSWRENANTGANVLTF; J gene: TRBJ2-6; clone size: .; V gene: TRBV7-3
CDR3 protein: CSAELSYNEQFF; J gene: TRBJ2-1; clone size: .; V gene: TRBV29-1
CDR3 protein: CASSPSQGHVQNIQYF; J gene: TRBJ2-4; clone size: few; V gene: TRBV27
CDR3 protein: CASTTTGTEPYEQYF; J gene: TRBJ2-7; clone size: .; V gene: TRBV5-6
CDR3 protein: CASSVEVRSTEAFF; J gene: TRBJ1-1; clone size: .; V gene: TRBV9
CDR3 protein: CTSSPGLGYQETQYF; J gene: TRBJ2-5; clone size: .; V gene: TRBV5-1
CDR3 protein: CASSFQALQETQYF; J gene: TRBJ2-5; clone size: .; V gene: TRBV5-1
CDR3 protein: CASDQWGGKEQFF; J gene: TRBJ2-1; clone size: .; V gene: TRBV25-1
CDR3 protein: CASSYDGTVYYEQYF; J gene: TRBJ2-7; clone size: .; V gene: TRBV6-6
CDR3 protein: CASPSGWDHEQYF; J gene: TRBJ2-7; clone size: .; V gene: TRBV5-1
CDR3 protein: CSATLAGSSYNEQFF; J gene: TRBJ2-1; clone size: .; V gene: TRBV20-1
CDR3 protein: CASSPGGMAYEQYF; J gene: TRBJ2-7; clone size: few; V gene: TRBV7-2
CDR3 protein: CAGSEKDRVIVLGEQYF; J gene: TRBJ2-7; clone size: .; V gene: TRBV7-9
CDR3 protein: CSASPDRFPSYGYTF; J gene: TRBJ1-2; clone size: .; V gene: TRBV20-1
CDR3 protein: CASSGKGGPYKEQFF; J gene: .; clone size: .; V gene: TRBV6-5
CDR3 protein: CSVLKAAGAGEQYF; J gene: TRBJ2-7; clone size: few; V gene: TRBV29-1
CDR3 protein: CASRNRVSPLHF; J gene: TRBJ1-6; clone size: .; V gene: TRBV7-2
CDR3 protein: CASRSGSAYEQYF; J gene: TRBJ2-7; clone size: few; V gene: TRBV7-2
CDR3 protein: CARQTGTSSGDEQYF; J gene: TRBJ2-7; clone size: .; V gene: TRBV27
CDR3 protein: CASRGGQAYYEQYF; J gene: TRBJ2-7; clone size: .; V gene: TRBV27
CDR3 protein: CSVEGDRGMETQYF; J gene: TRBJ2-5; clone size: many; V gene: TRBV29-1
CDR3 protein: CASSDGNNYGYTF; J gene: TRBJ1-2; clone size: once; V gene: TRBV5-1
CDR3 protein: CSVEVDRAQEQYF; J gene: TRBJ2-5; clone size: few; V gene: TRBV29-1
CDR3 protein: CASSVVLAGEGEQFF; J gene: TRBJ2-1; clone size: .; V gene: TRBV9
CDR3 protein: CASSRQGRSEQYF; J gene: TRBJ2-7; clone size: few; V gene: TRBV7-2